This T cell receptor beta chain was identified during a study of shared clonotypes between healthy human individuals (dated by TCRdb to about 2020). The study in broad terms: The cohort comprised a couple of women and a few men aged 18 to 49 years. For each donor, CD4 naive and CD4 memory were each run on three plates, CD8 naive on two plates, and CD8 memory on one plate. To estimate repertoire size and how much clonotype sharing occurs between individuals, the study deeply sequenced the blood TCR repertoires of about 5 healthy adults. Libraries were prepared and TCR repertoires were sequenced by different laboratories using diverse techniques, in order to increase sequencing depth and limit assay-specific biases. Per donor, leukapheresis produced somewhere between about 0.94 and 9.5 billion PBMCs. Study-wide conclusions, independent of this receptor: Based on pairwise subsampling, the degree of clonotype sharing among donors was expected to be affected by sequencing depth. Naive subsets generally had larger estimated clonotype richness than memory subsets did. Incomplete sequencing was indicated by rarefaction of sorted-subset datasets, despite the large sequencing depth. Compared with non-shared clonotypes, the clonotypes found in all four sorted-subset donors had higher generation probabilities. The genetic and exposure-history diversity represented was limited by the small number of donors. Sampling was limited to blood, and TCR repertoires in tissue likely differ from TCR repertoires in blood. Sharing across a few donors was observed for approximately 4.6% of naive CD4, 3% to 3.5% of naive CD8, 2% to 2.5% of memory CD4, and over 0.3% of memory CD8 clonotypes.

CD8 naive samples were CD45RO-negative cells positively selected for CCR7, giving a CD45RA+CCR7+ population that excluded TemRA cells. The donors were healthy, HIV-negative adults who had no recently reported acute infections or vaccinations. Every donor was a Caucasian adult residing in Nashville, Tennessee, USA. Blood was collected by leukapheresis, and PBMCs were isolated by Ficoll-Histopaque density gradient centrifugation and then cryopreserved in liquid nitrogen vapor phase. Analytical flow cytometry was used to check the purity and quantity of every magnetically sorted T cell population. Genomic DNA was isolated from every sorted fraction and measured by UV absorbance on a Nanodrop 2000c. Of note for this clone: It has no known antigen specificity. There are no base qualities to consult, and no much larger clone falls within one base.

V and J lose 5 bases and 10 bases, and a span of 17 bases separates them. The germline V gene encodes CDR1 MNHEY and CDR2 SMNVEV (reference sequence). Spanning cysteine to phenylalanine, the CDR3 consists of 13 amino acids. This entry keeps only the CDR3 DNA: 39 bases, framed from base 1. TCR CDR3 regions were amplified from genomic DNA by multiplex PCR using the deep immunoSEQ assay. Genomic DNA extracted from each cell subset was distributed evenly over all wells of several immunoSEQ 96-well plates, and each plate served as one replicate. For sorted subsets, around 200 ng genomic DNA, equal to 30,000 or so T cell genomes, was loaded into each replicate PCR. Purified libraries were measured with a Qubit 3.0 fluorometer, size-checked on a Bioanalyzer 2100, and measured again with the KAPA Library Quantification kit. Every immunoSEQ 96-well plate was sequenced on a dedicated single-read 150-cycle Illumina NextSeq 550 flow cell. As for the original processing: Because only junctional sequences without quality scores were contained in the immunoSEQ output, filtering matching that applied to full-length reads could not be performed. To assign V/J genes and CDR3, sequences were annotated using PyIR, a Python wrapper for IgBLAST v1.9, with IMGT germline references. Reads with weak V/J assignments (E-value above 1e-6), missing CDR3, stop codons, out-of-frame junctions, or ambiguous translated residues were removed. V3J clonotypes were defined as sequences sharing an identical inferred V gene, J gene, and CDR3 amino acid sequence. Percentage overlap between repertoires was calculated by dividing the number of shared unique clonotypes by the size of the smaller repertoire. Three approaches were used to assess repertoire richness: RTK rarefaction, the Chao1 estimator, and Recon v2.1 estimates of unobserved clonotypes. For all TCRbeta clonotypes obtained by the gDNA method from four donors, generation probabilities were computed with OLGA. TCRdb took over this immuneACCESS table, retaining in-frame rearrangements with V and J assigned. Such tables are incomplete; in checked studies, under half of the missing clones stem from an unresolved V gene, and the remainder is unexplained. From that table come the V and J calls and clone size; the DNA was used to work out D and trimming. The sample table records around 2,000,000 clones; about 95% of these occur just once. The biggest ten clones account for 0.9% to 1.3% of the sample.

Recombination linked TRBV27 to TRBJ2-5, and perhaps TRBD2 as D gene, on 6 matching bases. The receptor's source is a man aged 18 to 30 in good health. Sequencing used naive CD8+ T cells sorted from blood. The cell subset or site label, as the study defines it: CD45RA+CCR7+. CDR3 reads: CASSPGTPRDQYF. The DNA sequence is TGTGCCAGCAGTCCAGGGACTCCCAGGGACCAGTACTTC.